The 28 T cell receptor beta chains below were found in one sample sequenced in a study of T cells after yellow fever vaccination. TCRdb reanalysed the 5' RACE reads using MiXCR and keeps one entry per CDR3 protein. The data contain hundreds of thousands of distinct CDR3 sequences, around 13% of them singletons. The sample here was CD4+ T cells sorted from PBMCs, taken 15 days after the yellow fever booster vaccination. The receptors were sampled from a man younger than 35 who received the YFV17D yellow fever vaccine.

A single count supports this clonotype. This chain joins TRBV7-2 and TRBJ1-1; D is unresolved. The ends were cut back, 2 bases at V and 10 bases at J, with 11 bases in the middle. The CDR3 has 12 residues. Per the germline V gene, CDR1 is SGHTA and CDR2 is FQGNSA. The CDR3 coding sequence is TGTGCCAGCAGCTTAATGCTGGAGATAGCTTTCTTT. Amino acids: CASSLMLEIAFF. The full variable domain, rest sourced from reference TRBV7-2 and TRBJ1-1, is GAGVSQSPSNKVTEKGKDVELRCDPISGHTALYWYRQSLGQGLEFLIYFQGNSAPDKSGLPSDRFSAERTGGSVSTLTIQRTQQEDSAVYLCASSLMLEIAFFGQGTRLTVV.

The chain carries TRBV28 and TRBJ1-3; D might be TRBD1 (6 bases). V lost 10 bases and J 2 bases, leaving 18 bases between the germline ends. CDR1 is MDHEN, CDR2 SYDVKM, per germline. This CDR3 region has 15 residues. The CDR3 here is CATSGGGGTGNTIYF. The CDR3 coding sequence is TGTGCCACCTCGGGGGGCGGGGGCACTGGAAACACCATATATTTT. The variable domain in full, with the rest retrieved from reference TRBV28 and TRBJ1-3, is DVKVTQSSRYLVKRTGEKVFLECVQDMDHENMFWYRQDPGLGLRLIYFSYDVKMKEKGDIPEGYSVSREKKERFSLILESASTNQTSMYLCATSGGGGTGNTIYFGEGSWLTVV.

This clonotype appeared a few times. The chain is built from TRBV6-5 and TRBJ1-6; D unclear. The V gene's germline CDR1 is MNHEY and CDR2 SVGAGI. Trimming pared 7 bases from V and 10 bases from J, leaving 14 bases between. There are 13 residues in the CDR3. The DNA for the CDR3 is TGTGCCAGCACCTACGATGCAGGCTCACCCCTCCACTTT. Protein: CASTYDAGSPLHF.

V usage is TRBV12-3 or TRBV12-4 and J usage is TRBJ2-2, with 9 bases identical to TRBD1. V was pared by 6 bases and J by 2 bases, with 4 bases of the junction left unmatched. The CDR3 spans 15 residues. The CDR3 DNA is TGTGCCAGCAGATGGGACAGGGTAAACACCGGGGAGCTGTTTTTT. This translates into CASRWDRVNTGELFF.

This clonotype has just a few counts. The V call is TRBV7-2, the J call TRBJ1-3; a possible D gene is TRBD1 (6 bases). Germline V gives CDR1 SGHTA, CDR2 FQGNSA. V lost 10 bases and J lost 2, with 6 bases in between. The CDR3 is made up of 11 amino acids. The CDR3 spells CATGAGNTIYF. CDR3 coding DNA: TGTGCCACAGGGGCTGGAAACACCATATATTTT.

This clonotype was seen many times. This chain connects TRBV20-1 to TRBJ1-5; D remains unclear. Between the trimmed V and J ends, which lost 4 bases and 3 bases, there was a span of 13 bases. The germline V gene encodes CDR1 DFQATT and CDR2 SNEGSKA (reference sequence). CDR3 length: 14 residues. The CDR3 sequence: CSATRTDNNQPQHF. CDR3 in DNA: TGCAGTGCTACTCGGACGGATAACAATCAGCCCCAGCATTTT.

This clonotype has just a few counts. This chain uses TRBV20-1 with TRBJ1-2; a weak D match, TRBD1 (5 bases). V lost 3 bases, J lost 3 bases, and 17 bases lay in between. Germline V gene lookup returns CDR1 DFQATT and CDR2 SNEGSKA (reference sequence). This CDR3 has 15 residues. DNA for the CDR3: TGCAGTGCTAGCAAGAAGGGGCAGGGAGACTATGGCTACACCTTC. This encodes CSASKKGQGDYGYTF.

This clonotype showed up just a few times. The chain recombines TRBV2 with TRBJ2-5; a weak D match, TRBD1 (6 bases). The ends were cut back, 7 bases at V and 5 bases at J, with 20 bases in the middle. Germline V lookup: CDR1 SNHLY, CDR2 FYNNEI. The CDR3 sequence is 15 residues long. CDR3 DNA: TGTGCCAGCAAGCCGGCAGCGGCAGGGGCGGAGACCCAGTACTTC. Its protein is CASKPAAAGAETQYF.

The chain uses TRBV19 and TRBJ1-5; no clear D. Trimming took off 3 bases at V and 5 bases at J, with 8 bases between the two ends. Germline assignment: CDR1 LNHDA and CDR2 SQIVND (reference sequence). The CDR3 is 13 amino acids. As DNA, the CDR3 is TGTGCCAGTAGTATCGGCTTGGATCAGCCCCAGCATTTT. Its protein is CASSIGLDQPQHF.

This clonotype has just a few counts. CDR3 coding DNA: TGCGCCAGCAGCCAAGACTCCTCCGGGACTAGCAAAGAGACCCAGTACTTC. Translation: CASSQDSSGTSKETQYF. The rearrangement uses TRBV4-1 and TRBJ2-5; TRBD2 matches 9 bases. The CDR3 length is 17 residues. Germline loops: CDR1 MGHRA, CDR2 YSYEKL. V was pared by 0 bases and J by 3 bases, with 8 bases of the junction left unmatched.

This clonotype was seen repeatedly, ten times or more. The chain links TRBV20-1 to TRBJ2-7; D unclear. The germline CDR1 and CDR2 sequences are DFQATT and SNEGSKA (reference sequence). The length of the CDR3 is 14 residues. Trimming stripped 3 bases from V and 4 bases from J, with 16 bases between. The CDR3 sequence is CSASKPHGLYEQYF. The DNA for the CDR3 is TGCAGTGCTAGTAAGCCCCACGGCCTATACGAGCAGTACTTC.

The sample holds a few counts of this clonotype. V and J are TRBV7-9 and TRBJ1-1, with D unclear. Germline CDR1 SEHNR, CDR2 FQNEAQ (reference sequence). V lost 1 base to trimming and J lost 0 bases, with 9 bases between them. CDR3 length: 15 residues. The CDR3 coding sequence is TGTGCCAGCAGCTTAGTCGACATATTGAACACTGAAGCTTTCTTT. Translated, it gives CASSLVDILNTEAFF.

The chain combines TRBV4-2 with TRBJ2-5; D uncertain. Between the trimmed V and J ends, which lost 6 bases and 2 bases, there was a span of 10 bases. This CDR3 region has 13 residues. The V gene's germline CDR1 is LGHNA and CDR2 YNFKEQ. The CDR3 is CASSPAEQETQYF. As DNA, the CDR3 is TGTGCCAGCAGTCCCGCGGAGCAAGAGACCCAGTACTTC.

This clonotype was recorded a few times. The J gene is TRBJ1-5, the V gene TRBV7-6; 7 bases fit TRBD1. The junction had 8 bases not matched to a gene; V was cut back by 5 bases and J by 7 bases. CDR3 length: 14 amino acids. Germline CDR1 is SGHVS and CDR2 is FNYEAQ. The CDR3 sequence: CASSPTTGDQPQHF. The CDR3 DNA reads as TGTGCCAGCAGCCCAACCACAGGGGACCAGCCCCAGCATTTT.

In this sample, this clonotype turned up a few times. The chain links TRBV4-3 to TRBJ1-5; D is possibly TRBD1 (6 bases). The ends were cut back, 4 bases at V and 7 bases at J, with 17 bases in the middle. The CDR3 has 15 amino acids. Germline CDR1 reads LGHNA; CDR2 reads YSLEER. The CDR3 spells CASSPEGGPPQPQHF. The CDR3 nucleotides read TGCGCCAGCAGCCCGGAGGGGGGGCCCCCCCAGCCCCAGCATTTT.

The chain uses TRBV25-1 and TRBJ2-3; TRBD2 matches at 7 bases. The CDR3 has 15 amino acids. V shed 6 bases, J shed 1 base, and the junction held 7 bases outside the gene matches. The germline V gene has CDR1 MGHDK and CDR2 SYGVNS. The DNA for the CDR3 is TGTGCCAGCAGAATGGCTGCGGGGGGCACAGATACGCAGTATTTT. Residues: CASRMAAGGTDTQYF.

The chain has TRBV5-5 and TRBJ2-4; 8 nucleotides agree with TRBD2. Germline V gives CDR1 SGHKS, CDR2 YYEKEE (reference sequence). The CDR3 is 17 amino acids. V shed 7 bases, J shed 0 bases, and the junction held 12 bases outside the gene matches. CDR3 DNA sequence: TGTGCCAGCCGCCCGCTTCCGGGAGGGGCAGCCAAAAACATTCAGTACTTC. Its protein is CASRPLPGGAAKNIQYF.

This clonotype has a count of ten or more. The gene calls are TRBV5-1 and TRBJ1-2, with D uncertain. The CDR3 has 12 amino acids. V was shortened by 2 bases and J by 6 bases, with 8 bases between the two germline ends. Germline V CDR1 and CDR2: SGHRS, YFSETQ. CDR3 nucleotide sequence: TGCGCCAGCAGCTTCGAACAGAATGGCTACACCTTC. This codes for CASSFEQNGYTF.

The chain links TRBV30 to TRBJ2-1; the D is unclear. This CDR3 is 11 amino acids long. V was pared by 2 bases and J by 7 bases, with 6 bases between. Germline lookup yields CDR1 GTSNPN and CDR2 SVGIG (reference sequence). CDR3 nucleotides: TGTGCCTGGAGTAGGGAAAATGAGCAGTTCTTC. Its translation is CAWSRENEQFF.

The chain recombines TRBV4-3 with TRBJ1-4; 10 positions agree with TRBD1. With 0 bases clipped from V and 5 bases from J, the junction kept 0 bases outside the gene matches. Germline CDR1 and CDR2: LGHNA and YSLEER. The CDR3 spans 15 residues. The CDR3 loop is CASSQEGQGNEKLFF. The CDR3 bases are TGCGCCAGCAGCCAAGAGGGACAGGGGAATGAAAAACTGTTTTTT.

As concerns this clonotype: A read error may produce the germline difference seen at one junction end. V and J are TRBV20-1 and TRBJ1-6, with D uncertain. The germline V gene encodes CDR1 DFQATT and CDR2 SNEGSKA (reference sequence). The CDR3 consists of 14 residues. The CDR3 DNA follows: TGCAGTGCCCTAGAGGGATCCTCTAATTCACCCCTCCACTTT. Its protein is CSALEGSSNSPLHF.

This clonotype was detected a few times. The gene calls are TRBV20-1 and TRBJ1-2; 7 nucleotides match TRBD1. The CDR3 is 15 amino acids. Germline values: CDR1 DFQATT, CDR2 SNEGSKA (reference sequence). J lost 4 bases, V lost 2 bases, and 10 bases had no gene match. CDR3 residues: CSARCGGQEGYGYTF. The CDR3 DNA reads as TGCAGTGCTAGATGTGGAGGACAGGAGGGCTATGGCTACACCTTC.

This clonotype has more than one count but fewer than ten. The V gene is TRBV30, the J gene TRBJ1-6, with D perhaps matching TRBD1 (5 bases). Trimming removed 0 bases at V and 10 bases at J, with 13 bases between. The CDR3 length is 14 residues. The germline gives CDR1 GTSNPN, CDR2 SVGIG (reference sequence). CDR3 nucleotide sequence: TGTGCCTGGAGTGTTCAGGGAGTTGACTCACCCCTCCACTTT. Its translation: CAWSVQGVDSPLHF.

This clonotype occurred many times. This rearrangement joins TRBV7-2 to TRBJ2-1; 13 bases map to TRBD2. Germline assignment: CDR1 SGHTA and CDR2 FQGNSA. CDR3 length: 18 residues. J gave up 2 bases and V 4 bases, and 8 bases lay outside the gene matches. This chain's CDR3 is CASSSLGTSGVTYNEQFF. In DNA, the CDR3 is TGTGCCAGCAGCTCCCTTGGGACTAGCGGGGTAACCTACAATGAGCAGTTCTTC.

This clonotype has ten or more counts. The J gene is TRBJ2-4, the V gene TRBV2; 9 nucleotides line up with TRBD1. V trimming: 7 bases; J trimming: 8 bases; junction bases outside the gene matches: 6. Germline-derived CDR1 and CDR2 are SNHLY and FYNNEI. CDR3 length: 13 residues. The CDR3 reads CASNLDRGDIQYF. The CDR3 DNA reads TGTGCCAGCAACCTGGACAGGGGTGACATTCAGTACTTC.

The V and J genes are TRBV6-5 and TRBJ2-1; no reliable D call. Looked up from germline, CDR1 is MNHEY and CDR2 is SVGAGI. The CDR3 covers 11 residues. Between the trimmed V and J ends, which lost 6 bases and 5 bases, there was a span of 5 bases. This CDR3 reads CASREDNEQFF. The DNA for the CDR3 is TGTGCCAGCAGGGAAGACAATGAGCAGTTCTTC.

This clonotype has more than one count but fewer than ten. This rearrangement joins TRBV2 to TRBJ2-1; TRBD1 might be the D (6 bases). Germline assignment: CDR1 SNHLY and CDR2 FYNNEI. V lost 3 bases and J lost 10, with 16 bases in between. The CDR3 sequence is 14 residues long. CDR3 sequence (DNA): TGTGCCAGCAGTGACTGGACAGAGCTGGGCGAGCAGTTCTTC. It yields the protein CASSDWTELGEQFF.

This clonotype turned up a few times. The chain employs TRBV4-3 and TRBJ2-1, with 9 bases that match TRBD1. With V trimmed by 0 bases and J by 4 bases, 1 base remained unmatched. This CDR3 has 15 residues. Germline CDR1 reads LGHNA; CDR2 reads YSLEER. CDR3 region: CASSQEGTGYNEQFF. DNA of the CDR3: TGCGCCAGCAGCCAAGAAGGGACAGGGTACAATGAGCAGTTCTTC.